Listed below are T cell receptor beta chains from one sample, sequenced in a study of blood T cell repertoires in COVID-19. Clones were sequenced by immunoSEQ multiplex PCR, and TCRdb holds only the in-frame ones, with some missing. The sample carries about 370,000 clones, around 87% recorded once. The sequenced sample was peripheral blood. The receptors were sampled from a woman younger than 45 with COVID-19, enrolled during active disease. Each CDR3 is given without its conserved first and last residue. A D gene is named only where the DNA matches it firmly. Size is stated for part of the rows, as once, few or many counts, or as a class when the clone is expanded.

TRBV5-4,.,TRBD1,ASSLPDRSYEQY
TRBV9,once,TRBD2,ASSVELAGGTTQY
TRBV2,.,.,ASSEFTAEPYEQY
TRBV2,.,.,ASRGDILGSGANVLT
TRBV5-6,many,.,ASSPWQNYGYT
TRBV5-5,.,TRBD1,ASSGTGGLNEKLF
TRBV5-1,.,TRBD2,ASSLERGSPYNEQF
TRBV30,.,TRBD1,AWAGTARNEQF
TRBV5-4,.,TRBD1,ASSPRGGYTEAF
TRBV3-1/TRBV3-2,.,.,ASTSTAGQSYGYT
TRBV6-2/TRBV6-3,once,TRBD2,ASSYGEREESYEQY
TRBV29-1,few,.,SVLTDFYGYT
TRBV6-6,.,TRBD2,ASRELAGAMGGELF
TRBV3-1/TRBV3-2,.,TRBD2,ASSQVTSGTQNNEQF
TRBV11-2,.,.,ASSLIGGRNGANVLT
TRBV5-1,.,TRBD1,ASSLAQGLGIGTEAF
TRBV7-9,.,TRBD1,ALSPYRGSNGEQY
TRBV30,few,.,AWGTGTRLQPQH
TRBV5-5,.,.,ASSFARGLGSPLH
TRBV4-3,.,TRBD1,ASSQVTGASGELF
TRBV4-2,once,TRBD1,ASSQGRGNEQF
TRBV14,.,.,ASSSGETQY
TRBV6-6,.,TRBD1,ASSPRTGTNSPLH
TRBV5-5,.,.,ASSLRVYYEQY
TRBV9,.,TRBD1,ASSLRDRAGYGYT
TRBV30,.,.,AWSGQNNSPSGYT
TRBV5-4,.,.,ASSRLTGNDGYT
TRBV5-1,.,.,ASSLQSGGNQPQH
TRBV16,.,TRBD1,ASSQSGQVMIYGYT
TRBV29-1,once,.,SVDQGSYGYT
TRBV7-9,.,.,ASSVGGYQETQY
TRBV2,.,TRBD1,ASSVDRGLNEQY
TRBV9,.,.,ASSASYEETQY
TRBV7-9,.,TRBD2,ASSSLAGESGF
TRBV6-5,.,TRBD1,ASRPDRVATGELF
TRBV10-1,.,.,ASRSGSSNQPQH
TRBV10-3,.,TRBD2,ASWGGGETQY
TRBV6-5,.,.,ASGRQGEF
TRBV28,.,TRBD1,ASRADRDNSEAF
TRBV7-8,.,TRBD2,ASSQETSGTSETQY
TRBV29-1,.,TRBD1,SVTGQGESYGYT
TRBV6-5,.,.,ASKGDISGANVLT
TRBV5-4,.,.,ASSLDGHGANVLT
TRBV5-8,once,.,ASSSPRIGTGELF
TRBV7-9,.,TRBD2,ASSHPLTSGIGEQY
TRBV9,once,.,ASGTYWARDTQY
TRBV19,.,TRBD1,ASSSRTGRTDTQY
TRBV6-1,.,TRBD1,ASSDRGHEKLF
TRBV5-1,.,TRBD1,ASSSGQGFYNEQF
TRBV29-1,.,TRBD1,SIGTAGGYNEQF
TRBV30,.,.,AWSLDSSYNEQF
TRBV18,.,.,ASSPRTGNTEAF
TRBV29-1,.,.,SVDLGGRGIDTQY
TRBV6-5,.,.,ACRDSFIDTQY